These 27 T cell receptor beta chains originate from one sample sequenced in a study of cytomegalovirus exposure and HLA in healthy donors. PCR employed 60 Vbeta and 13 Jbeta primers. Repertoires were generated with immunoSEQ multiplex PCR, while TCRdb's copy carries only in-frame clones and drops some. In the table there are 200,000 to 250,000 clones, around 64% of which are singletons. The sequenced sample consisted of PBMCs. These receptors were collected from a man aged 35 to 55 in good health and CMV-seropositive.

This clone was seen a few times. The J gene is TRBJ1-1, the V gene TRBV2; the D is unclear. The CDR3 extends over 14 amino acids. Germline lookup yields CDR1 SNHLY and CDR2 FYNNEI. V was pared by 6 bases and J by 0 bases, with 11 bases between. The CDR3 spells CASSDFGLNTEAFF. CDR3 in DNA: TGTGCCAGCAGCGACTTTGGATTGAACACTGAAGCTTTCTTT.

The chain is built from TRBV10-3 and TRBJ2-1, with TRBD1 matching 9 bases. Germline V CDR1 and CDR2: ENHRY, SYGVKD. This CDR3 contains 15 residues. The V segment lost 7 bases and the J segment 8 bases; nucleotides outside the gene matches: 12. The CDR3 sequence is CAINSGTGNEDEQFF. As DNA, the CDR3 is TGTGCCATCAATTCCGGGACAGGGAACGAGGATGAGCAGTTCTTC.

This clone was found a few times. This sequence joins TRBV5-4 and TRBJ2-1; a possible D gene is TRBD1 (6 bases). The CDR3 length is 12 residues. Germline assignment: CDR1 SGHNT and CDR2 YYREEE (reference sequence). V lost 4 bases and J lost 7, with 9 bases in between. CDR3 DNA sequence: TGTGCCAGCAGCCTACAGGGAAATGAGCAGTTCTTC. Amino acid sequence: CASSLQGNEQFF.

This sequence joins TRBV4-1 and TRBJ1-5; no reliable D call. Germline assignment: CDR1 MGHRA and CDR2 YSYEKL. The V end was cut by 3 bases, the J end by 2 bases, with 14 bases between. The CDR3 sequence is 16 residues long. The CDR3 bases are TGCGCCAGCAGCCAGAGGGAGAATTCGGGCAATCAGCCCCAGCATTTT. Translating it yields CASSQRENSGNQPQHF.

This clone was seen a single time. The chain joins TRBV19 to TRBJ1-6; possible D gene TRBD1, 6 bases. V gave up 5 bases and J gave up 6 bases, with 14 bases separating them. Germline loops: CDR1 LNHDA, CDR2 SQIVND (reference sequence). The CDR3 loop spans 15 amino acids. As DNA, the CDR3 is TGTGCCAGTAGTGTCGGGACATCTCGTAATTCACCCCTCCACTTT. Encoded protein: CASSVGTSRNSPLHF.

CDR3 sequence (DNA): TGTGCCAGCAGCTTTTGGAGTACAACTAATGAAAAACTGTTTTTT. Protein product: CASSFWSTTNEKLFF. The chain uses TRBV5-6 and TRBJ1-4; no definite D call. Germline loops: CDR1 SGHDT, CDR2 YYEEEE. The CDR3 contains 15 residues. Between the trimmed V and J ends, which lost 2 bases and 0 bases, there was a span of 8 bases.

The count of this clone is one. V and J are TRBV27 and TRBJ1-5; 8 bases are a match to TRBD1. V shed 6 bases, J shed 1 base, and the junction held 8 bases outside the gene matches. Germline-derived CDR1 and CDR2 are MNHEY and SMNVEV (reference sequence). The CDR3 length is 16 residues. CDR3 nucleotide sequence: TGTGCCAGCAGCCCTCAGGGGGCCTTCAGCAATCAGCCCCAGCATTTT. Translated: CASSPQGAFSNQPQHF.

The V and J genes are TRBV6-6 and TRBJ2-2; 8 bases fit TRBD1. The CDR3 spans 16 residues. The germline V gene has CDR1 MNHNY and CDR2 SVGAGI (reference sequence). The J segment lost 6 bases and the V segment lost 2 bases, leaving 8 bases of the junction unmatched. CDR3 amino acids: CASSYTGTGSAGELFF. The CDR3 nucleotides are TGTGCCAGCAGTTACACTGGGACAGGCTCGGCCGGGGAGCTGTTTTTT.

This CDR3 reads CASAVGGDNGYTF. The CDR3 bases are TGTGCCAGCGCGGTGGGGGGAGATAATGGCTACACCTTC. The chain joins TRBV2 to TRBJ1-2; D is perhaps TRBD1 (5 bases). Trimming removed 8 bases at V and 6 bases at J, with 16 bases between. The CDR3 loop spans 13 amino acids. Germline CDR1 and CDR2: SNHLY and FYNNEI.

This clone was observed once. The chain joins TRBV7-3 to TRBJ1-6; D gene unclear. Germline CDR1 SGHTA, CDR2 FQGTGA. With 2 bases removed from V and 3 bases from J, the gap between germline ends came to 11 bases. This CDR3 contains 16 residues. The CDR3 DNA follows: TGTGCCAGCAGCTTAGCAGGCCGGCGCTATAATTCACCCCTCCACTTT. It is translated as CASSLAGRRYNSPLHF.

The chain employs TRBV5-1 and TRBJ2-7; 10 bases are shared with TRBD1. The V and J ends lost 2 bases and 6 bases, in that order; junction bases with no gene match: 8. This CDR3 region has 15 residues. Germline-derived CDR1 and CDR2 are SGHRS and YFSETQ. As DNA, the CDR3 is TGCGCCAGCAGCTTCCGGGACAGGGGAAATGGCGAGCAGTACTTC. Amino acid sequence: CASSFRDRGNGEQYF.

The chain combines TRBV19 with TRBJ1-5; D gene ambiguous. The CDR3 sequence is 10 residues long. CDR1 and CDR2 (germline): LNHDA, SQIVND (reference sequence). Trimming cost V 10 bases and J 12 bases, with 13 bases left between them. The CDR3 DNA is TGTGCCACCGCAGGCCTCTACCAGCATTTT. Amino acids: CATAGLYQHF.

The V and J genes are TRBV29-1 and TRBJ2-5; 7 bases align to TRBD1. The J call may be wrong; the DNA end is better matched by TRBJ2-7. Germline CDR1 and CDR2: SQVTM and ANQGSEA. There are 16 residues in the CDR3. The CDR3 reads CSVVGVQGLFWYEQYF. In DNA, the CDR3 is TGCAGCGTTGTGGGGGTACAGGGGCTTTTTTGGTACGAGCAGTACTTC.

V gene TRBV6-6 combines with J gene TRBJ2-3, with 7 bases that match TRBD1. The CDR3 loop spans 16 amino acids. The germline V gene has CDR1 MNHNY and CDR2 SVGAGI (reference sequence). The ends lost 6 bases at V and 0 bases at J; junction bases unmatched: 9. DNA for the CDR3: TGTGCCAGCAGCCTCGAGGGGGCGGAAAGCACAGATACGCAGTATTTT. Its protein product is CASSLEGAESTDTQYF.

The CDR3 DNA reads TGTGCCAGTAGTAGAGGGAGGGAGAACACTGAAGCTTTCTTT. This gives the protein CASSRGRENTEAFF. The chain is built from TRBV19 and TRBJ1-1; unclear D gene. Per germline, CDR1 LNHDA and CDR2 SQIVND (reference sequence). There are 14 residues in the CDR3. V lost 4 bases to trimming and J lost 1 base, with 10 bases between them. Complete variable domain (other parts from reference TRBV19 and TRBJ1-1): DGGITQSPKYLFRKEGQNVTLSCEQNLNHDAMYWYRQDPGQGLRLIYYSQIVNDFQKGDIAEGYSVSREKKESFPLTVTSAQKNPTAFYLCASSRGRENTEAFFGQGTRLTVV.

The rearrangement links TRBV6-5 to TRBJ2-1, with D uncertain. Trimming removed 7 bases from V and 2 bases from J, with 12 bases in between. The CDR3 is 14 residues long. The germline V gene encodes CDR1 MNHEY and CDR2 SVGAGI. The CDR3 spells CASTQFSPYNEQFF. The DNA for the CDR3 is TGTGCCAGCACCCAATTTTCCCCCTACAATGAGCAGTTCTTC.

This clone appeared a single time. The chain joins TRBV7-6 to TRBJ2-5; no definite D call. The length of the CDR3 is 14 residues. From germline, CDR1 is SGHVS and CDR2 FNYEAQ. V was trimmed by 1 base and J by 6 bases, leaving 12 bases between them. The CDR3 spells CASSLEGALQTQYF. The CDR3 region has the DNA TGTGCCAGCAGCTTAGAAGGAGCATTGCAGACCCAGTACTTC. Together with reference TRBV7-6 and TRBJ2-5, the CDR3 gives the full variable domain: GAGVSQSPRYKVTKRGQDVALRCDPISGHVSLYWYRQALGQGPEFLTYFNYEAQQDKSGLPNDRFSAERPEGSISTLTIQRTEQRDSAMYRCASSLEGALQTQYFGPGTRLLVL.

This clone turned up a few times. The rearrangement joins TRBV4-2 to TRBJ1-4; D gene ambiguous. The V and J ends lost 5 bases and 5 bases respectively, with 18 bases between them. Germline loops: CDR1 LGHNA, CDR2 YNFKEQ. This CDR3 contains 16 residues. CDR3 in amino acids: CASSDTLGMENEKLFF. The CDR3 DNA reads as TGTGCCAGCAGCGACACGCTCGGGATGGAGAATGAAAAACTGTTTTTT.

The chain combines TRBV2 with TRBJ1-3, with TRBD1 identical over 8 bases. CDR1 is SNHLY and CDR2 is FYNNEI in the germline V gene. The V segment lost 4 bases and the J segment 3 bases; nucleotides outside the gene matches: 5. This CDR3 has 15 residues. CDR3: CASSAQGVIGNTIYF. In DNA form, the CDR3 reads TGTGCCAGCAGTGCACAGGGGGTAATTGGAAACACCATATATTTT.

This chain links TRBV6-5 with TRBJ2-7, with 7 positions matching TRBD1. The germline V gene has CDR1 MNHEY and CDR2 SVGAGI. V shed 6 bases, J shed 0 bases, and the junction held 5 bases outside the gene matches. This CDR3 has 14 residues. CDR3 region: CASRGTDSSYEQYF. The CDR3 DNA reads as TGTGCCAGCAGAGGGACAGACAGCTCCTACGAGCAGTACTTC.

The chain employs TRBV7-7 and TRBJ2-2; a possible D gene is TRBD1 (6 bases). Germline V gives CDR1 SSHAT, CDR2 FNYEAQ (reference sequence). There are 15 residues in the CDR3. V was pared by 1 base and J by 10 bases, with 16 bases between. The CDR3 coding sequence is TGTGCCAGCAGCTTAGGGCGGCAGGGGAAAGAGGAGCTGTTTTTT. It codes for CASSLGRQGKEELFF.

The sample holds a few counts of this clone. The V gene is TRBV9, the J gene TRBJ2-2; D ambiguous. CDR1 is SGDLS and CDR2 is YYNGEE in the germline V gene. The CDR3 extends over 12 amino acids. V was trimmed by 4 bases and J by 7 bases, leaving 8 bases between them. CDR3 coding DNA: TGTGCCAGCAGCCTCGAGTACGGGGAGCTGTTTTTT. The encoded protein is CASSLEYGELFF. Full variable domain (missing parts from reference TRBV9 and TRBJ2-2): DSGVTQTPKHLITATGQRVTLRCSPRSGDLSVYWYQQSLDQGLQFLIQYYNGEERAKGNILERFSAQQFPDLHSELNLSSLELGDSALYFCASSLEYGELFFGEGSRLTVL.

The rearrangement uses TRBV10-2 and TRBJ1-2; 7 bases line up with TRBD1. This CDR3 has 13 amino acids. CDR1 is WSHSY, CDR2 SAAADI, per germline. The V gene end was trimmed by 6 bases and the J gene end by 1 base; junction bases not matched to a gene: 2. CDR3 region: CASSGTDNYGYTF. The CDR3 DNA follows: TGCGCCAGCAGCGGGACAGATAACTATGGCTACACCTTC.

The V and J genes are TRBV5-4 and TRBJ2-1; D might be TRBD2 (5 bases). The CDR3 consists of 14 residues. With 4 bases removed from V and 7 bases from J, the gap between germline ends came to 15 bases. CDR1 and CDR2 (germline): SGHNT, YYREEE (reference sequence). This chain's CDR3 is CASSPIQEGNEQFF. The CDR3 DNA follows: TGTGCCAGCAGCCCCATTCAAGAGGGAAATGAGCAGTTCTTC. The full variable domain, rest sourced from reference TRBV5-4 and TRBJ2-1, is ETGVTQSPTHLIKTRGQQVTLRCSSQSGHNTVSWYQQALGQGPQFIFQYYREEENGRGNFPPRFSGLQFPNYSSELNVNALELDDSALYLCASSPIQEGNEQFFGPGTRLTVL.

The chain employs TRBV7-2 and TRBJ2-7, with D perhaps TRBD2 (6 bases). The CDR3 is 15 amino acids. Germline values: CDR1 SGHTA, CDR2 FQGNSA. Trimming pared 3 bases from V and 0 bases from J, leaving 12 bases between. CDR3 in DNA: TGTGCCAGCAGCTTGCCGGGACTGGGCTCCTACGAGCAGTACTTC. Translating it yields CASSLPGLGSYEQYF.

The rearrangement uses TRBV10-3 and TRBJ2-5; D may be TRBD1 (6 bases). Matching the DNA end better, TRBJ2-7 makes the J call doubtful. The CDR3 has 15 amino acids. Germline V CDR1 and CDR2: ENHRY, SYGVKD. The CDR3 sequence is CAISESTGSSYEQYF. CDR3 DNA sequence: TGTGCCATCAGTGAGTCCACAGGGAGCTCCTACGAGCAGTACTTC.

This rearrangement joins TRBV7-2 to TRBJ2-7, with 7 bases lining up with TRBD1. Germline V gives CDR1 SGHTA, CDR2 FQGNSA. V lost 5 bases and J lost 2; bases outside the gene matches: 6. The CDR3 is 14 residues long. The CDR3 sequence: CASSTRRGTYEQYF. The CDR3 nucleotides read TGTGCCAGCAGCACCCGCAGGGGGACCTACGAGCAGTACTTC.